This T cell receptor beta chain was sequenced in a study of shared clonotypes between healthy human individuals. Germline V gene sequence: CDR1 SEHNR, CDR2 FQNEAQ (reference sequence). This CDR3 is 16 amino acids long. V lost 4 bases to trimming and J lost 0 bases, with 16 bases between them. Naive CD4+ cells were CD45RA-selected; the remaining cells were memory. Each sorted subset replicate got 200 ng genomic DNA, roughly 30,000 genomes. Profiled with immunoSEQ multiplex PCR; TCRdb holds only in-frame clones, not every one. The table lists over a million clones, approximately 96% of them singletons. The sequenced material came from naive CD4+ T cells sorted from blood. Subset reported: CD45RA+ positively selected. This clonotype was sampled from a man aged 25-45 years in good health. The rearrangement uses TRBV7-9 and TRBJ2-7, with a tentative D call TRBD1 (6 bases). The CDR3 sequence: CASSSLQGRSSYEQYF. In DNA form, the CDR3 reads TGTGCCAGCAGCTCCTTACAGGGTCGGAGCTCCTACGAGCAGTACTTC.